The 4 T cell receptor beta chains given below trace back to one sample, sequenced in a study of chemoradiotherapy in HPV16-positive cancers. Here immunoSEQ multiplex PCR was the method, and the copy in TCRdb shows in-frame clones only, minus some. In the table there are approximately 12,000 clones, under 80% of which are singletons. Specimen collection occurred from a patient who underwent chemoradiotherapy. The receptors were gathered from a human donor with HPV-associated anogenital cancer.

The J gene is TRBJ2-7, the V gene TRBV7-3; D possibly uses TRBD1 or TRBD2 (6 bases each). This CDR3 spans 14 amino acids. Germline loops: CDR1 SGHTA, CDR2 FQGTGA. V was cut by 5 bases and J by 5 bases, with 16 bases left in between. CDR3 sequence reads: CASSAMGGFDEQYF. In nucleotides, the CDR3 is TGTGCCAGCAGCGCCATGGGGGGCTTCGACGAGCAGTACTTC.

CDR3 sequence: CSARTLYGYTF. The CDR3 coding sequence is TGCAGTGCTAGAACCCTATATGGCTACACCTTC. The V and J genes are TRBV20-1 and TRBJ1-2; D not resolved. Germline assignment: CDR1 DFQATT and CDR2 SNEGSKA (reference sequence). V lost 2 bases, J lost 5 bases, and 6 bases lay in between. The CDR3 is made up of 11 amino acids.

On this clone: The junction and the germline gene differ at one end; a read error may be behind it. The chain recombines TRBV7-7 with TRBJ2-2, with 14 positions matching TRBD2. CDR1 and CDR2 (germline): SSHAT, FNYEAQ (reference sequence). This CDR3 is built from 19 residues. Here the CDR3 DNA reads TGTGCTAGCAGCTCCAGACTAGCGGGGGGGCCGGAAAGCACCGGGGAGCTGTTTTTT. This translates into CASSSRLAGGPESTGELFF. The full variable domain, rest sourced from reference TRBV7-7 and TRBJ2-2, is GAGVSQSPRYKVTKRGQDVTLRCDPISSHATLYWYQQALGQGPEFLTYFNYEAQPDKSGLPSDRFSAERPEGSISTLTIQRTEQRDSAMYRCASSSRLAGGPESTGELFFGEGSRLTVL.

This sequence joins TRBV10-3 and TRBJ2-1; D perhaps matches TRBD2 (5 bases). CDR3 length: 14 residues. Germline V gene sequence: CDR1 ENHRY, CDR2 SYGVKD. Trimming took off 3 bases at V and 8 bases at J, with 14 bases between the two ends. The CDR3 reads CAISDGEGLDEQFF. The CDR3, as DNA: TGTGCCATCAGTGACGGTGAGGGATTGGATGAGCAGTTCTTC.